This T cell receptor beta chain was sequenced in a study of blood T cell repertoires in COVID-19. Profiled with immunoSEQ multiplex PCR; TCRdb holds only in-frame clones, not every one. The repertoire holds 150,000 to 200,000 clones, with about 89% as singletons. V dropped 2 bases and J dropped 7 bases, with 14 bases sitting between them. The CDR3 has 15 amino acids. Per germline, CDR1 SGHVS and CDR2 FQNEAQ. This receptor was obtained from a woman between 18 and 29 years old who had recovered from COVID-19. Sequencing was performed on PBMCs or T cells enriched from blood (not recorded which). The V call is TRBV7-8, the J call TRBJ1-4, with a possible D match to TRBD1 (6 bases). CDR3 sequence reads: CASSLSTGLVEKLFF. The CDR3 DNA reads TGTGCCAGCAGCTTAAGCACAGGGCTCGTTGAAAAACTGTTTTTT.